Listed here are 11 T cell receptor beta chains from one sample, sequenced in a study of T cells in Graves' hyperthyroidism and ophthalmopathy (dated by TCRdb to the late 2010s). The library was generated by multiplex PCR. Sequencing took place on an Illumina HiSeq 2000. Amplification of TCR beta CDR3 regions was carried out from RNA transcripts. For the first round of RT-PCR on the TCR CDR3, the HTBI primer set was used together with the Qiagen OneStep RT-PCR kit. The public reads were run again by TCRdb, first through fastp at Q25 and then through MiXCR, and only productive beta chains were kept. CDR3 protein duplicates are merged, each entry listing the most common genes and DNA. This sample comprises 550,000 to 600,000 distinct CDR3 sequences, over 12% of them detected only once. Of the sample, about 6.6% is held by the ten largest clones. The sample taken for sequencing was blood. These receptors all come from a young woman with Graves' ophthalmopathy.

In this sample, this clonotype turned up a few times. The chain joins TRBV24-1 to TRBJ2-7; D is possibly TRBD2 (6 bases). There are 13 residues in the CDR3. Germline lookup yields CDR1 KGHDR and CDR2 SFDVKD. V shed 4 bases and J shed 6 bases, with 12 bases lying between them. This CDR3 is CATSEAGTFEQYF. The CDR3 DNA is TGTGCCACCAGTGAGGCCGGGACTTTCGAGCAGTACTTC.

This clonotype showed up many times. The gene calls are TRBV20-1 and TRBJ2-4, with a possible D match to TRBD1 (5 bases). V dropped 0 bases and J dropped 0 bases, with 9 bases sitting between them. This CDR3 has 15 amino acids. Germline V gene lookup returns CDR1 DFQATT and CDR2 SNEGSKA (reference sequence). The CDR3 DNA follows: TGCAGTGCTAGAGACGCAGGGCTAGCCAAAAACATTCAGTACTTC. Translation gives CSARDAGLAKNIQYF.

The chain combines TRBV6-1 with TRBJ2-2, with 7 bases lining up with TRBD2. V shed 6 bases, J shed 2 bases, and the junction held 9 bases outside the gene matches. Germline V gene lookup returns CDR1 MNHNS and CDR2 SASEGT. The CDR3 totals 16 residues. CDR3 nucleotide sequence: TGTGCCAGCAGCCCCGGGACTACTTATAACACCGGGGAGCTGTTTTTT. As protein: CASSPGTTYNTGELFF.

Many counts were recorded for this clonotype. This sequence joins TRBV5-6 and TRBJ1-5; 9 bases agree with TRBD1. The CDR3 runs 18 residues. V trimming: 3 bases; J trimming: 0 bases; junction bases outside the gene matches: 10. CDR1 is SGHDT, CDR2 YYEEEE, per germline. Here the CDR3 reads CASSYTGGLRYSNQPQHF. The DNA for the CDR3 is TGTGCCAGCAGCTACACAGGGGGCCTCAGATATAGCAATCAGCCCCAGCATTTT.

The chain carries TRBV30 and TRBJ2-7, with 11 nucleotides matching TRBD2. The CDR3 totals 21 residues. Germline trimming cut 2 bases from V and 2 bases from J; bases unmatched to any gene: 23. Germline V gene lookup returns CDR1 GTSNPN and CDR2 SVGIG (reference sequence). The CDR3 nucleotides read TGTGCCTGGAGTTCAAAGGGGGGGCAGGAGGATACTAGCGGGAGTACCTACGAGCAGTACTTC. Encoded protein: CAWSSKGGQEDTSGSTYEQYF. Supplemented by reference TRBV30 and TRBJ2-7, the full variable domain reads SQTIHQWPATLVQPVGSPLSLECTVEGTSNPNLYWYRQAAGRGLQLLFYSVGIGQISSEVPQNLSASRPQDRQFILSSKKLLLSDSGFYLCAWSSKGGQEDTSGSTYEQYFGPGTRLTVT.

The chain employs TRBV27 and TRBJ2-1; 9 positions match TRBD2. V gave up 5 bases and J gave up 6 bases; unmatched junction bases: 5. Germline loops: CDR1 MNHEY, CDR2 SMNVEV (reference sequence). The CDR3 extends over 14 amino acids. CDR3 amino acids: CASSPASGANEQFF. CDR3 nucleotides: TGTGCCAGCAGTCCCGCTAGCGGGGCCAATGAGCAGTTCTTC.

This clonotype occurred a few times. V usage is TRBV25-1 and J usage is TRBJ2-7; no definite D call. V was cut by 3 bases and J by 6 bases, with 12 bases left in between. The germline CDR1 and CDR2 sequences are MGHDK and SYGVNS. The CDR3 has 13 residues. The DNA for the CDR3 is TGTGCCAGCAGTGAGTCTACCTCCAGCGAGCAGTACTTC. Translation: CASSESTSSEQYF.

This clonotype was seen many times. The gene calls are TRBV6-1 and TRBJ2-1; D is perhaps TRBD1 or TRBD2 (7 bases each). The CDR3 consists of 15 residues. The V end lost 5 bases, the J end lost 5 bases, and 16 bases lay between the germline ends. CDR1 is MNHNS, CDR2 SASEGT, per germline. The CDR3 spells CASSSGGTAHNEQFF. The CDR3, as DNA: TGTGCCAGCAGTTCCGGGGGGACAGCCCACAATGAGCAGTTCTTC.

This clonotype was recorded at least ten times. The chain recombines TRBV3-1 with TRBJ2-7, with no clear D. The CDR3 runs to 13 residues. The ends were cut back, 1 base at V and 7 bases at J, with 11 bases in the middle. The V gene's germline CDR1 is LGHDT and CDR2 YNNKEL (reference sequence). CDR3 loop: CASSQAGIGEQYF. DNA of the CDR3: TGTGCCAGCAGCCAAGCCGGAATAGGGGAGCAGTACTTC.

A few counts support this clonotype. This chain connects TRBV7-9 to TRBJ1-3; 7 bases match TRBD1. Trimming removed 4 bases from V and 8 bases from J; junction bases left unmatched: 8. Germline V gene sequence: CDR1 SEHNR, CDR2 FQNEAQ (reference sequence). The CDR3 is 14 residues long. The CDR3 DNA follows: TGTGCCAGCAGCTCCGGGACAGCCTGGTACACCATATATTTT. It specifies CASSSGTAWYTIYF.

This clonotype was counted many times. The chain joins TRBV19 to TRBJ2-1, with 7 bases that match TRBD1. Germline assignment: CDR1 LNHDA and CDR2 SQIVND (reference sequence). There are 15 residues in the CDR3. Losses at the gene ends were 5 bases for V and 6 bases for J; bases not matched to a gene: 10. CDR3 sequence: CASSSPGTAINEQFF. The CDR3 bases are TGTGCCAGTAGTTCTCCCGGGACAGCCATCAATGAGCAGTTCTTC.